These 8 T cell receptor beta chains originate from one sample sequenced in a study of T cell responses to AZD1222 COVID-19 vaccine. Profiling relied on immunoSEQ multiplex PCR, and the TCRdb table lists in-frame clones only, not all of them. The sample has 84,000 or so clones, 90% seen once; the top ten hold around 3%. The sample here was peripheral blood, taken on day 0 of AZD1222 vaccination. All receptors derive from an adult in good health.

This clone was seen a single time. The rearrangement joins TRBV3-1 (or the pseudogene TRBV3-2) to TRBJ1-5; D not resolved. Deletions cut 5 bases from V and 7 bases from J, with 9 bases between. Per germline, CDR1 LGHDT and CDR2 YNNKEL (reference sequence). This CDR3 has 12 residues. The CDR3 protein is CASSYRGQPQHF. In DNA form, the CDR3 reads TGTGCCAGCAGCTATCGAGGACAGCCCCAGCATTTT.

The chain is built from TRBV29-1 and TRBJ1-1; maybe TRBD1 (5 bases). Trimming stripped 3 bases from V and 0 bases from J, with 5 bases between. CDR3 length equals 12 residues. CDR1 is SQVTM and CDR2 is ANQGSEA in the germline V gene. The CDR3 region has the DNA TGCAGCGTTGACAGGGTGAACACTGAAGCTTTCTTT. Its protein is CSVDRVNTEAFF.

The chain recombines TRBV6-5 with TRBJ1-2; TRBD1 might be the D (5 bases). Trimming took off 9 bases at V and 2 bases at J, with 13 bases between the two ends. The V gene's germline CDR1 is MNHEY and CDR2 SVGAGI. The CDR3 covers 13 residues. CDR3: CASADTINYGYTF. CDR3 DNA sequence: TGTGCCAGTGCGGACACCATCAACTATGGCTACACCTTC.

The genes are TRBV4-1 and TRBJ2-7; TRBD1 or TRBD2 may be the D gene (5 bases each). The V end was cut by 4 bases, the J end by 0 bases, with 16 bases between. The CDR3 covers 16 residues. CDR1 and CDR2 (germline): MGHRA, YSYEKL. CDR3 DNA sequence: TGCGCCAGCAGCCGGTTCGGGGCAGGTAGCTCCTACGAGCAGTACTTC. Protein product: CASSRFGAGSSYEQYF.

The chain carries TRBV4-2 and TRBJ2-3, with no clear D. Germline assignment: CDR1 LGHNA and CDR2 YNFKEQ. The CDR3 length is 15 residues. Trimming removed 0 bases from V and 2 bases from J, with 9 bases in between. CDR3 in DNA: TGTGCCAGCAGCCAAGAAGGACGCCCCACAGATACGCAGTATTTT. This gives the protein CASSQEGRPTDTQYF.

The CDR3 bases are TGTGCCAGCAGCTTGGGGGTCAGCCGGGCCTCTTATAATTCACCCCTCCACTTT. Its translation: CASSLGVSRASYNSPLHF. V usage is TRBV5-4 and J usage is TRBJ1-6; D is uncertain. There are 18 residues in the CDR3. Trimming removed 0 bases at V and 4 bases at J, with 17 bases between. Germline V gene data show CDR1 as SGHNT and CDR2 as YYREEE (reference sequence).

This sequence joins TRBV5-6 and TRBJ2-3; a weak D match, TRBD1 (6 bases). Per the germline V gene, CDR1 is SGHDT and CDR2 is YYEEEE. The CDR3 sequence is 17 residues long. V lost 4 bases and J 1 base, leaving 19 bases between the germline ends. In DNA, the CDR3 is TGTGCCAGCAGCCCCACCGCGGCAGGGGATGGCACAGATACGCAGTATTTT. As protein: CASSPTAAGDGTDTQYF.

The count of this clone is one. This chain joins TRBV29-1 and TRBJ1-1; the D is unclear. CDR3 length: 13 residues. V lost 2 bases and J lost 4, with 11 bases in between. CDR1 and CDR2 from the germline V gene are SQVTM and ANQGSEA. CDR3 bases: TGCAGCGTTGAAAGGGCGGAGGGCACTGAAGCTTTCTTT. It specifies CSVERAEGTEAFF.